This T cell receptor beta chain was recorded in a study of CD8+ T cells in alopecia areata. Whole-study findings and limits: Lesional scalp displayed greater clonality than normal scalp, most notably in alopecia totalis/universalis. Treatment with tofacitinib significantly lowered scalp clonality and reduced expanded CD8+ clones among the top 100.

The trim removed 2 bases at V and 7 bases at J, leaving 1 base unmatched. There are 15 residues in the CDR3. Per the germline V gene, CDR1 is SGHAT and CDR2 is FQNNGV. Worth noting for this clone: Its antigen is unidentified.

Sequencing used cDNA as its template, made by extracting RNA and reverse transcribing it. The table came from immunoSEQ multiplex PCR; TCRdb's copy has only in-frame clones and leaves some out. The profile shows about 110,000 clones, around 54% of them singletons. Treatment in this sample: oral pan-JAK inhibitor, 5-10 mg twice daily. Researchers took lesional scalp punch biopsies and peripheral blood from people who were alopecia areata patients. The chain is built from TRBV11-2 and TRBJ2-1, with 14 bases matching TRBD2. The TCR comes from a human donor with alopecia areata. The sequencing here drew on CD4+ T cells sorted from blood, taken at week 24, from a patient treated with tofacitinib. CDR3 coding DNA: TGTGCCAGCAGCTTACGACTAGCGGGGGGGAATGAGCAGTTCTTC. It encodes CASSLRLAGGNEQFF.